Each of the 31 T cell receptor beta chains below was sequenced from the same sample in a study of blood T cell repertoires in COVID-19. The table came from immunoSEQ multiplex PCR; TCRdb's copy has only in-frame clones and leaves some out. The table shows more than 200,000 clones, with roughly nine tenths occurring only once. The sample taken for sequencing was PBMCs or T cells enriched from blood (not recorded which). All receptors derive from a man aged 30-40 years who had recovered from COVID-19.

The gene calls are TRBV18 and TRBJ1-1; maybe TRBD1 (6 bases). Germline V lookup: CDR1 KGHSH, CDR2 LQKENI. The length of the CDR3 is 16 residues. Between the trimmed V and J ends, which lost 1 base and 1 base, there was a span of 13 bases. The CDR3 protein is CASSPLPGASNTEAFF. In DNA form, the CDR3 reads TGTGCCAGCTCACCACTGCCAGGGGCATCGAACACTGAAGCTTTCTTT.

This chain uses TRBV10-3 with TRBJ1-2; tentative D call: TRBD1 (6 bases). There are 12 residues in the CDR3. Germline V CDR1 and CDR2: ENHRY, SYGVKD. V lost 3 bases, J lost 6 bases, and 8 bases lay in between. DNA for the CDR3: TGTGCCATCAGTGAAGGGGGGGATGGCTACACCTTC. Protein sequence: CAISEGGDGYTF.

The chain links TRBV3-1 (or the pseudogene TRBV3-2) to TRBJ2-1; D not resolved. The CDR3 extends over 11 amino acids. Looked up from germline, CDR1 is LGHDT and CDR2 is YNNKEL (reference sequence). V shed 1 base and J shed 8 bases, with 3 bases lying between them. This chain's CDR3 is CASSQADEQFF. In nucleotides, the CDR3 is TGTGCCAGCAGCCAAGCAGATGAGCAGTTCTTC.

The rearrangement links TRBV5-8 to TRBJ2-4; TRBD1 is a possible D gene (5 bases). This CDR3 has 14 residues. Germline V gene sequence: CDR1 SGHTS, CDR2 YDEGEE. Trimming removed 4 bases from V and 6 bases from J, with 14 bases in between. This chain's CDR3 is CASSPSTRVNIQYF. The CDR3 region has the DNA TGTGCCAGCAGCCCCTCGACCAGGGTAAACATTCAGTACTTC.

The chain links TRBV3-1 (or the pseudogene TRBV3-2) to TRBJ1-2, with TRBD1 as a possible D gene (6 bases). Germline V gene data show CDR1 as LGHDT and CDR2 as YNNKEL (reference sequence). Trimming took off 0 bases at V and 2 bases at J, with 13 bases between the two ends. The CDR3 sequence is 16 residues long. As DNA, the CDR3 is TGTGCCAGCAGCCAAGATCCGGGACAACCCAACTATGGCTACACCTTC. This sequence encodes CASSQDPGQPNYGYTF.

The chain is built from TRBV19 and TRBJ1-2, with unresolved D. Germline CDR1 reads LNHDA; CDR2 reads SQIVND (reference sequence). V was clipped by 3 bases and J by 7 bases, with 12 bases between them. CDR3 length equals 13 residues. The DNA of the CDR3 is TGTGCCAGTAGTATTTCTTTCGAGGGTGGCTACACCTTC. The encoded protein is CASSISFEGGYTF.

The chain links TRBV25-1 to TRBJ2-5; possibly TRBD2 for D (5 bases). Germline loops: CDR1 MGHDK, CDR2 SYGVNS. Trimming left V 1 base short and J 5 bases short, with 11 bases between. The CDR3 loop spans 14 amino acids. CDR3: CASSEFRGWETQYF. For the CDR3, the DNA is TGTGCCAGCAGTGAATTTCGGGGATGGGAGACCCAGTACTTC.

J is TRBJ2-5 and V is TRBV24-1, with 8 bases matching TRBD1. CDR1 is KGHDR, CDR2 SFDVKD, per germline. The CDR3 is 15 amino acids. Trimming took 5 bases from V and 5 from J; bases not matched to a gene: 9. CDR3 in DNA: TGTGCCACCAGTGCCCTAGGACAGGGTCCCGAGACCCAGTACTTC. Its translation is CATSALGQGPETQYF.

This clone showed up just once. CDR3 sequence (DNA): TGTGCCAGCAGCTTATCAGGGGCCGGTTCACCCCTCCACTTT. It specifies CASSLSGAGSPLHF. The chain carries TRBV7-9 and TRBJ1-6; the D gene is possibly TRBD1 (6 bases). The germline V and J ends were trimmed by 2 bases and 9 bases, with 11 bases remaining between them. The CDR3 consists of 14 residues. Looked up from germline, CDR1 is SEHNR and CDR2 is FQNEAQ (reference sequence).

The chain couples TRBV5-3 to TRBJ2-1, with 8 nucleotides matching TRBD2. TRBV5-3 is annotated as an ORF whose role is uncertain. Trimming took 5 bases from V and 12 from J; bases not matched to a gene: 19. The CDR3 loop spans 16 amino acids. The CDR3 here is CARRSTSGRSLRGQFF. CDR3 DNA sequence: TGTGCCAGAAGATCCACTAGCGGAAGATCATTACGGGGGCAGTTCTTC.

The rearrangement links TRBV7-6 to TRBJ2-3, with TRBD2 matching 12 bases. Germline-derived CDR1 and CDR2 are SGHVS and FNYEAQ. There are 17 residues in the CDR3. With 4 bases clipped from V and 2 bases from J, the junction kept 7 bases outside the gene matches. The CDR3 here is CASSSRTSGDPTDTQYF. CDR3 nucleotides: TGTGCCAGCAGCTCCCGGACTAGCGGGGACCCCACAGATACGCAGTATTTT.

A note on this clone: Other DNA sequences of this sample code for an identical CDR3. V usage is TRBV2 and J usage is TRBJ1-5; possible D gene TRBD1, 5 bases. V lost 3 bases, J lost 6 bases, and 12 bases lay in between. Germline CDR1 SNHLY, CDR2 FYNNEI. The CDR3 is 14 residues long. The CDR3 protein is CASSENAGSQPQHF. CDR3 DNA sequence: TGTGCCAGCAGTGAGAATGCAGGGTCTCAGCCCCAGCATTTT.

The CDR3 loop is CSGGTLYEQYF. As DNA, the CDR3 is TGCAGCGGGGGGACTCTCTACGAGCAGTACTTC. The chain combines TRBV29-1 with TRBJ2-7; D possibly corresponds to TRBD2 (6 bases). CDR1 is SQVTM, CDR2 ANQGSEA, per germline. The CDR3 loop spans 11 amino acids. The V end lost 7 bases, the J end lost 3 bases, and 10 bases lay between the germline ends.

The chain combines TRBV24-1 with TRBJ2-5; D perhaps matches TRBD1 (5 bases). The V gene lost 6 bases and the J gene lost 0 bases, with 16 bases spanning the gap. This CDR3 is built from 16 residues. Germline CDR1 KGHDR, CDR2 SFDVKD. Here the CDR3 reads CATSRNGASNQETQYF. DNA for the CDR3: TGTGCCACCAGTCGTAATGGGGCATCAAACCAAGAGACCCAGTACTTC.

This chain connects TRBV11-2 to TRBJ1-1, with 9 nucleotides matching TRBD1. V lost 6 bases to trimming and J lost 4 bases; unmatched junction nucleotides: 3. CDR1 SGHAT and CDR2 FQNNGV come from the germline V gene. This CDR3 has 13 amino acids. The CDR3 spells CASSVTGGTEAFF. CDR3 sequence (DNA): TGTGCCAGCAGTGTGACAGGGGGCACTGAAGCTTTCTTT.

The chain is built from TRBV28 and TRBJ1-3; D is unclear. V shed 3 bases and J shed 2 bases, with 8 bases lying between them. There are 14 residues in the CDR3. Germline values: CDR1 MDHEN, CDR2 SYDVKM. The CDR3 nucleotides are TGTGCCAGCAGTTTTTCGGGAGCTGGAAACACCATATATTTT. Amino acids: CASSFSGAGNTIYF.

The chain carries TRBV2 and TRBJ1-2; 7 bases are shared with TRBD1. CDR1 and CDR2 (germline): SNHLY, FYNNEI. The junction had 5 bases not matched to a gene; V was cut back by 7 bases and J by 0 bases. The CDR3 length is 14 residues. The chain's CDR3 is CASKDRVPNYGYTF. The DNA of the CDR3 is TGTGCCAGCAAAGACAGGGTCCCTAACTATGGCTACACCTTC. The full variable domain, rest sourced from reference TRBV2 and TRBJ1-2, is EPEVTQTPSHQVTQMGQEVILRCVPISNHLYFYWYRQILGQKVEFLVSFYNNEISEKSEIFDDQFSVERPDGSNFTLKIRSTKLEDSAMYFCASKDRVPNYGYTFGSGTRLTVV.

The J gene is TRBJ2-7, the V gene TRBV12-3 or TRBV12-4, with unresolved D. V dropped 3 bases and J dropped 0 bases, with 6 bases sitting between them. CDR3 length equals 13 residues. DNA of the CDR3: TGTGCCAGCAGTTTCCCTAGCTCCTACGAGCAGTACTTC. Translated, it gives CASSFPSSYEQYF.

This clone was counted between two and nine times. This chain uses TRBV30 with TRBJ1-2, with D hard to call. Germline loops: CDR1 GTSNPN, CDR2 SVGIG (reference sequence). V lost 6 bases to trimming and J lost 4 bases, with 15 bases between them. The CDR3 consists of 13 residues. The CDR3 DNA follows: TGTGCCTGCGCCCGACTTCAAGTCTATGGCTACACCTTC. Protein sequence: CACARLQVYGYTF.

The chain is built from TRBV10-3 and TRBJ2-5; 11 bases match TRBD2. The length of the CDR3 is 16 residues. The J segment lost 5 bases and the V segment lost 8 bases, leaving 13 bases of the junction unmatched. Germline CDR1 is ENHRY and CDR2 is SYGVKD. The CDR3 loop is CAIGSGRAGFGETQYF. The CDR3 region has the DNA TGTGCCATCGGTAGCGGGAGGGCCGGTTTTGGGGAGACCCAGTACTTC.

The V gene is TRBV13, the J gene TRBJ1-1; D is unresolved. CDR1 is PRHDT and CDR2 is FYEKMQ in the germline V gene (reference sequence). The CDR3 spans 14 residues. Trimming removed 5 bases from V and 4 bases from J, with 14 bases in between. The CDR3 loop is CASSQTGRVTEAFF. DNA for the CDR3: TGTGCCAGCAGCCAAACGGGGAGGGTCACTGAAGCTTTCTTT.

This clone has a handful of counts. This chain uses TRBV3-1 (or the pseudogene TRBV3-2) with TRBJ2-2; maybe TRBD1 (5 bases). The V end was cut by 1 base, the J end by 6 bases, with 12 bases between. Germline lookup yields CDR1 LGHDT and CDR2 YNNKEL (reference sequence). The CDR3 runs to 15 residues. The chain's CDR3 is CASSQVSPGPGELFF. For the CDR3, the DNA is TGTGCCAGCAGCCAAGTTTCCCCAGGGCCCGGGGAGCTGTTTTTT.

The sample holds a few counts of this clone. The rearrangement joins TRBV5-1 to TRBJ1-1, with D unclear. The germline CDR1 and CDR2 sequences are SGHRS and YFSETQ. V shed 2 bases and J shed 4 bases, with 15 bases lying between them. This CDR3 has 15 residues. The CDR3 protein is CASSFHGDLPTEAFF. Written as DNA, the CDR3 is TGCGCCAGCAGCTTCCACGGAGACTTGCCCACTGAAGCTTTCTTT. Full variable domain (remainder filled in from reference TRBV5-1 and TRBJ1-1): KAGVTQTPRYLIKTRGQQVTLSCSPISGHRSVSWYQQTPGQGLQFLFEYFSETQRNKGNFPGRFSGRQFSNSRSEMNVSTLELGDSALYLCASSFHGDLPTEAFFGQGTRLTVV.

The chain carries TRBV28 and TRBJ2-7, with 7 bases matching TRBD1. From germline, CDR1 is MDHEN and CDR2 SYDVKM. The CDR3 is 14 amino acids. Trimming removed 2 bases from V and 2 bases from J; junction bases left unmatched: 3. The CDR3 loop is CASSLGGQTYEQYF. In nucleotides, the CDR3 is TGTGCCAGCAGTTTAGGGGGACAGACCTACGAGCAGTACTTC.

This rearrangement joins TRBV10-3 to TRBJ1-5; 8 bases line up with TRBD1. The CDR3 has 13 amino acids. The germline gives CDR1 ENHRY, CDR2 SYGVKD. With V trimmed by 6 bases and J by 3 bases, 1 base remained unmatched. CDR3 sequence reads: CAIRGQVNQPQHF. CDR3 nucleotides: TGTGCCATCAGGGGACAGGTCAATCAGCCCCAGCATTTT.

This chain uses TRBV11-1 with TRBJ2-3, with TRBD2 identical over 11 bases. This CDR3 is built from 16 residues. Germline-derived CDR1 and CDR2 are SGHAT and FQDESV (reference sequence). V gave up 5 bases and J gave up 4 bases; unmatched junction bases: 8. The CDR3 DNA sequence: TGTGCCAGCAGCCGGGGCGTAGCGGGGGGGGCAGATACGCAGTATTTT. Translated: CASSRGVAGGADTQYF.

The chain carries TRBV21-1 and TRBJ2-7; the listed D gene, TRBD2, was not tested against the DNA. TRBV21-1 is a pseudogene segment. CDR3 length equals 16 residues. The CDR3 DNA sequence: TGTGCCAGTTGCTGGGGGGACTCACTCGACGAATACGAGCAGTACTTC. This codes for CASCWGDSLDEYEQYF.

The V gene is TRBV5-1, the J gene TRBJ2-1, with D possibly matching TRBD2 (5 bases). V shed 4 bases and J shed 2 bases, with 13 bases lying between them. The CDR3 contains 15 residues. Germline V lookup: CDR1 SGHRS, CDR2 YFSETQ. The CDR3, as DNA: TGCGCCAGCAGCCCAACACTAGGGCCCTACAATGAGCAGTTCTTC. This encodes CASSPTLGPYNEQFF.

This rearrangement joins TRBV25-1 to TRBJ1-1; D call uncertain. Deletions cut 4 bases from V and 1 base from J, with 7 bases between. Germline assignment: CDR1 MGHDK and CDR2 SYGVNS. This CDR3 has 13 residues. The CDR3 bases are TGTGCCAGCAGTGGGGCGGGGAACACTGAAGCTTTCTTT. Its protein product is CASSGAGNTEAFF.

The chain carries TRBV11-2 and TRBJ2-7; D gene uncertain. V was shortened by 6 bases and J by 4 bases, with 13 bases between the two germline ends. This CDR3 has 13 amino acids. In germline, CDR1 is SGHAT, CDR2 FQNNGV. CDR3 nucleotides: TGTGCCAGCAGGAAGGTCACAGATTACGAGCAGTACTTC. Translated: CASRKVTDYEQYF.

This clone came up once. The DNA of the CDR3 is TGTGCCAGCAGTTACGAGCGGGACAGGAAGAATTCACCCCTCCACTTT. Translation gives CASSYERDRKNSPLHF. The genes are TRBV6-5 and TRBJ1-6; the match to TRBD1 covers 8 bases. The V and J ends lost 2 bases and 7 bases, in that order; junction bases with no gene match: 7. This CDR3 region has 16 residues. The germline V gene encodes CDR1 MNHEY and CDR2 SVGAGI.